The rows below give T cell receptor beta chains drawn from one sample of a study of CD8 T cells in ankylosing spondylitis. TCRdb processed the 5' RACE reads anew with MiXCR; each CDR3 protein has one entry. This table has around 490,000 distinct CDR3 sequences, about 5% appearing once. Sequences were obtained from blood, either unsorted or a sorted T cell fraction (not recorded which). The origin of the receptors is a male donor with ankylosing spondylitis. The CDR3 runs from the conserved cysteine through the conserved F or W. D genes are given only for firm matches. Clone size is not always given. Where it is, it says once, few, many or a class for expanded clones.

V gene	clone size	J gene	D gene	CDR3 protein	CDR3 DNA
TRBV4-3	many	TRBJ2-4	TRBD2	CASSQLPGLAGGRAKNIQYF	TGCGCCAGCAGCCAACTACCGGGACTAGCGGGGGGCCGAGCCAAAAACATTCAGTACTTC
TRBV30	few	TRBJ2-1	TRBD2	CAWSVIAGVDEQFF	TGTGCCTGGAGTGTAATAGCGGGAGTCGATGAGCAGTTCTTC
TRBV5-4	few	TRBJ1-1	-	CASSFPKGWGTEAFF	TGTGCCAGCAGCTTCCCCAAGGGGTGGGGGACTGAAGCTTTCTTT
TRBV7-9	many	TRBJ2-3	TRBD2	CASSLARQRDTDTQYF	TGTGCCAGCAGCTTAGCGCGCCAGCGGGACACAGATACGCAGTATTTT
TRBV7-2	many	TRBJ2-3	TRBD2	CASSFRLASTDTQYF	TGTGCCAGCAGCTTCCGACTAGCGAGCACAGATACGCAGTATTTT
TRBV7-2	many	TRBJ1-2	TRBD1	CASSLHRTGGSGYTF	TGTGCCAGCAGCTTACATAGGACAGGGGGATCTGGCTACACCTTC
TRBV28	-	TRBJ2-3	TRBD2	CASRTGGSTDTQYF	TGTGCCAGCAGGACGGGAGGTAGCACAGATACGCAGTATTTT
TRBV3-1	-	TRBJ1-2	-	CASSQDPLRGANGYTF	TGTGCCAGCAGCCAAGATCCTTTGCGGGGAGCCAACGGGTACACCTTC
TRBV6-1	many	TRBJ1-5	-	CASSAPGRGFGQPQHF	TGTGCCAGCAGTGCCCCGGGACGAGGTTTTGGTCAGCCCCAGCATTTT
TRBV5-1	many	TRBJ2-3	-	CASSLLPEPTDTQYF	TGCGCCAGCAGCTTGCTTCCAGAGCCCACAGATACGCAGTATTTT
TRBV6-1	many	TRBJ2-6	-	CAILSRVSSGANVLTF	TGTGCCATACTTTCGAGGGTTAGCTCTGGGGCCAACGTCCTGACTTTC